This passage covers 22 T cell receptor beta chains from one sample sequenced in a study of T cell responses to AZD1222 COVID-19 vaccine (dated by TCRdb to the early 2020s). In the paper's terms, the time point label means: baseline before first vaccination. The method was the immunoSEQ multiplex PCR assay. As stored in TCRdb, this immuneACCESS dataset retains in-frame rearrangements with V and J assigned. A fraction of the clones does not appear; measured against another copy, unresolved V genes explain less than half of the discrepancy, and the remainder lacks a known reason. The sample data list approximately 82,000 clones, and 90% of these were observed just once. About 5.2% of the sample is taken by the ten largest. Sequencing was performed on peripheral blood, taken on day 0 of AZD1222 vaccination. The receptors originated from an adult in good health.

The CDR3 loop is CASSQYPRDEQYF. Here the CDR3 DNA reads TGTGCCAGCAGCCAATACCCCAGGGACGAGCAGTACTTC. The chain combines TRBV16 with TRBJ2-7; D might be TRBD1 (5 bases). The V gene's germline CDR1 is KGHSY and CDR2 FQNENV. V dropped 1 base and J dropped 5 bases, with 9 bases sitting between them. There are 13 residues in the CDR3.

The chain has TRBV4-1 and TRBJ1-6, with TRBD1 as a possible D gene (5 bases). From germline, CDR1 is MGHRA and CDR2 YSYEKL. The V end was cut by 1 base, the J end by 2 bases, with 12 bases between. This CDR3 region has 17 residues. In DNA, the CDR3 is TGCGCCAGCAGCCAAGGGTCAGGGAAAACCTATAATTCACCCCTCCACTTT. Encoded protein: CASSQGSGKTYNSPLHF.

The chain recombines TRBV6-5 with TRBJ1-2, with 9 nucleotides matching TRBD1. The CDR3 spans 14 residues. J lost 8 bases, V lost 6 bases, and 10 bases had no gene match. Per the germline V gene, CDR1 is MNHEY and CDR2 is SVGAGI. CDR3 DNA sequence: TGTGCCAGCAGCTTCCTCGGGACAGGGAGCGGCTACACCTTC. The encoded protein is CASSFLGTGSGYTF.

The chain has TRBV27 and TRBJ1-2; D is perhaps TRBD1 (6 bases). The V and J ends lost 3 bases and 8 bases respectively, with 13 bases between them. CDR3 length equals 13 residues. Germline CDR1 MNHEY, CDR2 SMNVEV (reference sequence). The CDR3 DNA sequence: TGTGCCAGCAGTTTCAGTTTTAGGGGGGGCTACACCTTC. Its translation: CASSFSFRGGYTF.

The rearrangement links TRBV4-2 to TRBJ2-2; D is ambiguous. V lost 1 base to trimming and J lost 4 bases, with 10 bases between them. Germline V gene lookup returns CDR1 LGHNA and CDR2 YNFKEQ. The CDR3 is made up of 15 amino acids. This CDR3 is CASSQAVVGTGELFF. The CDR3 DNA reads TGTGCCAGCAGCCAAGCTGTCGTTGGCACCGGGGAGCTGTTTTTT.

A single count supports this clone. CDR3: CASSYDPTDTQYF. CDR3 sequence (DNA): TGTGCCAGCAGTTATGATCCCACAGATACGCAGTATTTT. The gene calls are TRBV7-2 and TRBJ2-3; no reliable D call. The CDR3 is 13 amino acids. Germline CDR1 SGHTA, CDR2 FQGNSA. V was cut by 6 bases and J by 2 bases, with 9 bases left in between.

J is TRBJ1-4 and V is TRBV28; TRBD1 agrees at 7 bases. The CDR3 totals 14 residues. V was clipped by 3 bases and J by 6 bases; unmatched bases: 4. Germline V gives CDR1 MDHEN, CDR2 SYDVKM. CDR3 protein: CASSFRGGHEKLFF. The CDR3 DNA reads TGTGCCAGCAGTTTCAGGGGGGGGCATGAAAAACTGTTTTTT.

This clone has only a few counts. V usage is TRBV10-1 and J usage is TRBJ2-7; a weak D match, TRBD2 (6 bases). The V end lost 6 bases, the J end lost 0 bases, and 12 bases lay between the germline ends. The germline CDR1 and CDR2 sequences are WNHNN and SYGVQD (reference sequence). CDR3 length equals 14 residues. The CDR3 is CASSPRGDSYEQYF. For the CDR3, the DNA is TGCGCCAGCAGCCCCCGCGGGGACTCCTACGAGCAGTACTTC.

This sequence joins TRBV5-5 and TRBJ1-2; D gene unclear. The ends were cut back, 1 base at V and 8 bases at J, with 12 bases in the middle. Germline V CDR1 and CDR2: SGHKS, YYEKEE (reference sequence). This CDR3 is 13 amino acids long. The CDR3 DNA reads TGTGCCAGCAGCTTGTCGACGGAGCCCGGCTACACCTTC. Amino acid sequence: CASSLSTEPGYTF.

The chain is built from TRBV18 and TRBJ1-4, with 8 bases lining up with TRBD1. Germline-derived CDR1 and CDR2 are KGHSH and LQKENI. V gave up 5 bases and J gave up 5 bases; unmatched junction bases: 1. The CDR3 runs 13 residues. CDR3: CASSRDRNEKLFF. The CDR3 DNA reads TGTGCCAGCTCAAGGGACAGGAATGAAAAACTGTTTTTT.

The chain links TRBV6-5 to TRBJ1-4; TRBD1 is a possible D gene (6 bases). This CDR3 is built from 15 residues. CDR1 and CDR2 (germline): MNHEY, SVGAGI. The V end lost 5 bases, the J end lost 3 bases, and 13 bases lay between the germline ends. As DNA, the CDR3 is TGTGCCAGCAGTCCGAGGACAGCCCCTAATGAAAAACTGTTTTTT. Protein product: CASSPRTAPNEKLFF.

This sequence joins TRBV9 and TRBJ1-2; D uncertain. Trimming left V 0 bases short and J 8 bases short, with 14 bases between. The CDR3 is made up of 14 amino acids. CDR1 is SGDLS and CDR2 is YYNGEE in the germline V gene. As DNA, the CDR3 is TGTGCCAGCAGCGTAGAGCCAGGTTTGGGGGGCTACACCTTC. Translation: CASSVEPGLGGYTF. Full variable domain (missing parts from reference TRBV9 and TRBJ1-2): DSGVTQTPKHLITATGQRVTLRCSPRSGDLSVYWYQQSLDQGLQFLIQYYNGEERAKGNILERFSAQQFPDLHSELNLSSLELGDSALYFCASSVEPGLGGYTFGSGTRLTVV.

The rearrangement joins TRBV27 to TRBJ2-3; 8 bases are shared with TRBD2. The CDR3 is 17 amino acids. J gave up 4 bases and V 2 bases, and 11 bases lay outside the gene matches. CDR1 and CDR2 (germline): MNHEY, SMNVEV (reference sequence). CDR3 residues: CASSLQWRGGTPDTQYF. DNA of the CDR3: TGTGCCAGCAGTTTACAGTGGCGCGGGGGGACTCCAGATACGCAGTATTTT.

The rearrangement joins TRBV6-5 to TRBJ1-5; no reliable D call. With 7 bases removed from V and 3 bases from J, the gap between germline ends came to 7 bases. This CDR3 has 12 residues. Per germline, CDR1 MNHEY and CDR2 SVGAGI. CDR3 DNA sequence: TGTGCCAGCAACCAGAACAATCAGCCCCAGCATTTT. It is translated as CASNQNNQPQHF.

The rearrangement links TRBV5-1 to TRBJ2-7; 7 bases map to TRBD1. The CDR3 is 13 amino acids. Germline trimming cut 4 bases from V and 5 bases from J; bases unmatched to any gene: 6. Germline V gene data show CDR1 as SGHRS and CDR2 as YFSETQ. This chain's CDR3 is CASSGPRGHEQYF. DNA of the CDR3: TGCGCCAGCAGCGGGCCTAGGGGGCACGAGCAGTACTTC. Looking up the rest from reference TRBV5-1 and TRBJ2-7 gives the full variable domain: KAGVTQTPRYLIKTRGQQVTLSCSPISGHRSVSWYQQTPGQGLQFLFEYFSETQRNKGNFPGRFSGRQFSNSRSEMNVSTLELGDSALYLCASSGPRGHEQYFGPGTRLTVT.

This chain links TRBV30 with TRBJ1-2; maybe TRBD1 (5 bases). Germline V gene sequence: CDR1 GTSNPN, CDR2 SVGIG (reference sequence). The CDR3 contains 14 residues. The germline V and J ends were trimmed by 8 bases and 0 bases, with 16 bases remaining between them. This CDR3 reads CAGHLSRANYGYTF. The CDR3 DNA sequence: TGTGCCGGACACTTGTCCCGGGCTAACTATGGCTACACCTTC.

This rearrangement joins TRBV12-5 to TRBJ2-3; weak D call: TRBD1 (5 bases). Germline V gene data show CDR1 as LGHNT and CDR2 as FRNRAP. This CDR3 comprises 15 residues. V shed 1 base and J shed 3 bases, with 11 bases lying between them. The CDR3 DNA sequence: TGTGCTAGTGGTTTGGAGGTGGGGCGGACAGATACGCAGTATTTT. Amino acids: CASGLEVGRTDTQYF.

V gene TRBV2 combines with J gene TRBJ1-1; D gene unclear. V was shortened by 1 base and J by 2 bases, with 14 bases between the two germline ends. The CDR3 loop spans 16 amino acids. CDR1 SNHLY and CDR2 FYNNEI come from the germline V gene. In nucleotides, the CDR3 is TGTGCCAGCAGTGAAGGAGTTTGGGGAATCAACACTGAAGCTTTCTTT. Translating it yields CASSEGVWGINTEAFF. The full variable domain, rest sourced from reference TRBV2 and TRBJ1-1, is EPEVTQTPSHQVTQMGQEVILRCVPISNHLYFYWYRQILGQKVEFLVSFYNNEISEKSEIFDDQFSVERPDGSNFTLKIRSTKLEDSAMYFCASSEGVWGINTEAFFGQGTRLTVV.

V and J are TRBV30 and TRBJ1-1, with no clear D. The germline CDR1 and CDR2 sequences are GTSNPN and SVGIG (reference sequence). V dropped 0 bases and J dropped 9 bases, with 26 bases sitting between them. The CDR3 totals 17 residues. The CDR3 here is CAWSVLPPTFRDLKAFF. CDR3 nucleotides: TGTGCCTGGAGTGTACTGCCTCCGACCTTCCGAGATTTGAAAGCTTTCTTT.

The chain recombines TRBV6-6 with TRBJ2-1; D gene unclear. The CDR3 spans 14 residues. Trimming removed 0 bases at V and 7 bases at J, with 10 bases between. The germline gives CDR1 MNHNY, CDR2 SVGAGI (reference sequence). CDR3 in DNA: TGTGCCAGCAGTTACTCCCCAGAATGGAATGAGCAGTTCTTC. It encodes CASSYSPEWNEQFF.

The CDR3 coding sequence is TGTGCCAGCACCCGCGGCACCGGGGAGCTGTTTTTT. It is translated as CASTRGTGELFF. V and J are TRBV28 and TRBJ2-2; no definite D call. Germline V gene data show CDR1 as MDHEN and CDR2 as SYDVKM. Trimming removed 7 bases from V and 4 bases from J, with 7 bases in between. The CDR3 runs 12 residues. The full variable domain, rest sourced from reference TRBV28 and TRBJ2-2, is DVKVTQSSRYLVKRTGEKVFLECVQDMDHENMFWYRQDPGLGLRLIYFSYDVKMKEKGDIPEGYSVSREKKERFSLILESASTNQTSMYLCASTRGTGELFFGEGSRLTVL.

This chain connects TRBV6-5 to TRBJ2-2; 9 bases are a match to TRBD1. CDR3 size: 14 residues. Losses at the gene ends were 6 bases for V and 7 bases for J; bases not matched to a gene: 6. CDR1 and CDR2 from the germline V gene are MNHEY and SVGAGI. This CDR3 reads CASRRQGEVGELFF. CDR3 DNA: TGTGCCAGCAGACGACAGGGGGAGGTCGGGGAGCTGTTTTTT.